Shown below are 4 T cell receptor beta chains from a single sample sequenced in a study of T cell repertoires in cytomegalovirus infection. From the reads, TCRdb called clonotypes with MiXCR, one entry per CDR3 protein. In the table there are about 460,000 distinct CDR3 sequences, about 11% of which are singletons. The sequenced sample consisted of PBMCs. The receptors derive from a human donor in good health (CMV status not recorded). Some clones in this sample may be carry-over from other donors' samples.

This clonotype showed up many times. In DNA form, the CDR3 reads TGTGCCAGCAGCCCCTCAATGGGCGCCTACAATGAGCAGTTCTTC. It encodes CASSPSMGAYNEQFF. The chain recombines TRBV7-9 with TRBJ2-1; unclear D gene. The CDR3 loop spans 15 amino acids. V was pared by 5 bases and J by 2 bases, with 13 bases between. The germline CDR1 and CDR2 sequences are SEHNR and FQNEAQ (reference sequence). The complete variable domain, with remaining parts taken from reference TRBV7-9 and TRBJ2-1, reads DTGVSQNPRHKITKRGQNVTFRCDPISEHNRLYWYRQTLGQGPEFLTYFQNEAQLEKSRLLSDRFSAERPKGSFSTLEIQRTEQGDSAMYLCASSPSMGAYNEQFFGPGTRLTVL.

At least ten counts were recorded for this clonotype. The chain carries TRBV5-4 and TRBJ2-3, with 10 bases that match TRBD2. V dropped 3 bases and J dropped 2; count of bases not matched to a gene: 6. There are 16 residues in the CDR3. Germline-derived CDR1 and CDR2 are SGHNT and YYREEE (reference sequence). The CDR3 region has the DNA TGTGCCAGCAGCTGGGGTGGGACTAGCGTCACAGATACGCAGTATTTT. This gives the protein CASSWGGTSVTDTQYF.

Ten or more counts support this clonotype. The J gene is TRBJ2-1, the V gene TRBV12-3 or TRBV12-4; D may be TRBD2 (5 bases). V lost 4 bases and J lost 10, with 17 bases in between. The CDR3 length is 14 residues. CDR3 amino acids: CASSSRADTGEQFF. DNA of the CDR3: TGTGCCAGCAGTTCACGAGCAGACACGGGGGAGCAGTTCTTC.

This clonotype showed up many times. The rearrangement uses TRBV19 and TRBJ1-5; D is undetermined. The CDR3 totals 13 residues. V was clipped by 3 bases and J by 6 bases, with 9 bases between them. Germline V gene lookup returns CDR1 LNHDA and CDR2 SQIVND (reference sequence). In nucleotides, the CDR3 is TGTGCCAGTAGTATCCTAGGGCTTCAGCCCCAGCATTTT. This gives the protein CASSILGLQPQHF.